The entry below describes one TCR beta chain. TCRdb re-derived calls from the 5' RACE reads in MiXCR, one entry per CDR3 protein. Of some 350,000 distinct CDR3 sequences in the sample, approximately 3.9% were seen once. The data stem from a study of T cells after yellow fever vaccination. The CDR3 consists of 16 residues. V was shortened by 1 base and J by 4 bases, with 14 bases between the two germline ends. Germline lookup yields CDR1 SGHTA and CDR2 FQGTGA. The receptor's source is a man aged 18-30 years who received the YFV17D yellow fever vaccine. Source: PBMCs, taken 5 days after the yellow fever booster vaccination. The chain employs TRBV7-3 and TRBJ2-1; D tentatively fits TRBD1 or TRBD2 (6 bases each). The CDR3 spells CASSLRGGRAYNEQFF. The CDR3 nucleotides read TGTGCCAGCAGCTTAAGAGGGGGGCGGGCGTACAATGAGCAGTTCTTC.